This T cell receptor beta chain was identified in a study of T cell responses to AZD1222 COVID-19 vaccine (dated by TCRdb to the early 2020s). Background on the whole study: A total of about 250 trial participants underwent TCR sequencing, of whom under 220 had received two doses of AZD1222 and about 26 had received two doses of the MenACWY control vaccine. Trial participants were enrolled by age into 18-55, 56-69 and 70-plus year subgroups, with around 150, 28 and 57 TCR-sequenced participants respectively.

For this clone: Its antigen is still unknown. No much larger clone exists at a distance of one base, and base qualities are not known.

The CDR3 regions of human TCRbeta chains were subjected to immunosequencing. Under the source paper's analysis protocol: Repertoire TCRs were matched against a reference library of SARS-CoV-2-specific TCRs generated with the MIRA antigen-specificity platform. Breadth was defined as the fraction of unique TCRs that were SARS-CoV-2-associated. Depth was defined as the fraction of total T cells that were SARS-CoV-2-associated. Using the MIRA data, each spike-specific TCR was mapped to the spike region that the TCR reacts to and placed in a CD4 or CD8 class. Log10-transformed breadth and depth values were compared by one-way ANOVA with Sidak's multiple comparisons tests. TCRdb obtained this table from immuneACCESS and retained in-frame rearrangements with V and J assigned. These tables miss some clones; where compared with another copy, unresolved V genes account for less than half of the shortfall, and the remainder is unexplained. V and J calls and clone size come straight from that table; D and trimming were deduced from the DNA. This sample gives 95,000 to 150,000 clones in total; around 88% of them show up just once. The ten largest clones represent roughly 10% of the sample.

The time point label, as the study defines it: baseline before first vaccination. Read against the paper, the sample's treatment or condition label means: meningococcal conjugate vaccine given as trial control. Vaccinee samples were obtained from the UK trials COV001 and COV002, which included a single-blind randomized controlled phase 2/3 trial of AZD1222 (ChAdOx1 nCoV-19) in healthy adults. For TCRbeta chain sequencing, PBMC samples from trial participants were taken at day 0 and at day 28 after the second dose. For this chain, trimming is 2 bases at the V end and 4 bases at the J end, and the number of junction bases without a gene match is 7. The CDR3 has 16 amino acids, counting the end cysteine and phenylalanine. The sequence is cut down to CDR3 DNA, 48 bases in frame from base 1. According to the germline V gene, CDR1 reads SGDLS and CDR2 reads YYNGEE. Points the paper makes about the study in general: Epitopes outside the regions mutated in the B.1.351 and B.1.1.7 variants were reportedly recognized by nearly half of the unique spike-specific TCRs. The 56-69-year group was small, and its depth increase did not reach significance, likely because of low power. The vaccine-associated CD4 TCRs covered the entire spike protein, and the dominant responses fell in regions 160-218 and 743-854. Participants were mostly white British, with more females than males. The authors suggested clonal diversity may have been underestimated. Conclusions about previously exposed vaccinees were limited because only 5 or 6 AZD1222 recipients were SARS-CoV-2 seropositive at baseline. After two AZD1222 doses, spike-specific TCR breadth and depth were significantly higher than at day 0 and than in MenACWY recipients. Because no day 14 peak-response samples were available, the repertoires could be characterized only after the peak T cell response.

The TCR was taken from an adult in good health. The rearrangement combines TRBV9 with TRBJ2-2, and 8 bases in between align with TRBD2. The sample in question was peripheral blood, obtained on day 0 of MenACWY control vaccination. The bases are TGTGCCAGCAGCGTGGCGAGCGGGAGTGGCACCGGGGAGCTGTTTTTT. This is translated as CASSVASGSGTGELFF.